This T cell receptor beta chain derives from a study of T cell changes during pregnancy in multiple sclerosis. This clone was seen a single time. Some clones are missing from TCRdb's copy, which holds only in-frame ones; the method was immunoSEQ multiplex PCR. The top ten clones hold 2% to 3% of a sample with 75,000 to 100,000 clones, about 91% of them seen once. This CDR3 has 16 residues. Germline V lookup: CDR1 SGHRS, CDR2 YFSETQ. Trimming took 3 bases from V and 2 from J; bases not matched to a gene: 4. The chain combines TRBV5-1 with TRBJ1-4, with 10 nucleotides matching TRBD1. This clonotype originated in a female donor in good health, enrolled as a control in a pregnancy study. This specimen consisted of peripheral blood, obtained after pregnancy. The CDR3 protein is CASSSGQGFTNEKLFF. DNA of the CDR3: TGCGCCAGCAGCTCGGGACAGGGGTTCACTAATGAAAAACTGTTTTTT.